Included here is one TCR beta chain sequence, with context. Its antigen is unidentified. This entry is derived from a study of cytomegalovirus exposure and HLA in healthy donors. Findings and caveats of the study: HLA alleles were associated with 16,000 or so TCR beta sequences in a later analysis at 0.05 false discovery rate.

Each donor was nominally healthy when sampled (though unrecorded immune exposures were likely). The PCR made use of 60 Vbeta and 13 Jbeta primers. The table came from immunoSEQ multiplex PCR; TCRdb's copy has only in-frame clones and leaves some out. The sample carries 55,000 to 75,000 clones, roughly 60% recorded once. Germline CDR1 and CDR2: SGHAT and FQNNGV. The CDR3 length is 15 residues. V lost 5 bases to trimming and J lost 2 bases; unmatched junction nucleotides: 8. This clonotype originated in a man younger than 40 in good health and CMV-seronegative. The sample taken for sequencing was PBMCs. J is TRBJ2-5 and V is TRBV11-2, with 7 bases aligning to TRBD1. DNA of the CDR3: TGTGCCAGCAGCCTATTCCTGACAGGGCAAGAGACCCAGTACTTC. This encodes CASSLFLTGQETQYF. Using reference TRBV11-2 and TRBJ2-5 for the parts outside the CDR3, the full variable domain is EAGVAQSPRYKIIEKRQSVAFWCNPISGHATLYWYQQILGQGPKLLIQFQNNGVVDDSQLPKDRFSAERLKGVDSTLKIQPAKLEDSAVYLCASSLFLTGQETQYFGPGTRLLVL.